The next 26 T cell receptor beta chains were all read from a single sample in a study of CD4 T cells in relation to SARS-CoV-2 and coronaviruses. These receptors have no known antigen. The unexposed donors gave CD4+ T cells in about 2010-2019, prior to COVID-19. Isolation of CD4+ T cells took place after approximately eleven days in culture. Using immunoSEQ multiplex PCR, the repertoire was profiled, and TCRdb retains in-frame clones only, with some absent. This sample yields roughly 20,000 clones, of which 74% are seen a single time; 9.5% to 15% belongs to the top ten. The sequencing sample was made of CD4+ T cells from PBMCs, cultured in vitro. The receptors shown here come from a human donor in good health.

The chain uses TRBV11-3 and TRBJ2-4; D is perhaps TRBD1 (5 bases). Per germline, CDR1 SGHNT and CDR2 YENEEA. The CDR3 is 15 amino acids. The germline V and J ends were trimmed by 1 base and 1 base, with 8 bases remaining between them. CDR3 sequence (DNA): TGTGCCAGCAGCTTAGGGGGCTTGGCCAAAAACATTCAGTACTTC. Protein sequence: CASSLGGLAKNIQYF.

Only a few counts were recorded for this clone. V gene TRBV6-2 or TRBV6-3 combines with J gene TRBJ2-5; weak D call: TRBD2 (5 bases). The CDR3 consists of 14 residues. The ends were cut back, 5 bases at V and 8 bases at J, with 18 bases in the middle. Germline V gene sequence: CDR1 MNHEY, CDR2 SVGEGT. Written as DNA, the CDR3 is TGTGCCAGCAGTCCCCCCGAGGGCGCTCAAACCCAGTACTTC. This sequence encodes CASSPPEGAQTQYF.

Here the CDR3 reads CASSLGLAEKGETQYF. The DNA of the CDR3 is TGTGCCAGCAGCCTGGGACTAGCGGAAAAGGGGGAGACCCAGTACTTC. J is TRBJ2-5 and V is TRBV7-9; TRBD2 aligns across 11 bases. The CDR3 sequence is 16 residues long. Germline V lookup: CDR1 SEHNR, CDR2 FQNEAQ (reference sequence). Trimming took 5 bases from V and 5 from J; bases not matched to a gene: 10. Full variable domain (missing parts from reference TRBV7-9 and TRBJ2-5): DTGVSQNPRHKITKRGQNVTFRCDPISEHNRLYWYRQTLGQGPEFLTYFQNEAQLEKSRLLSDRFSAERPKGSFSTLEIQRTEQGDSAMYLCASSLGLAEKGETQYFGPGTRLLVL.

The chain employs TRBV3-1 (or the pseudogene TRBV3-2) and TRBJ2-7; D is possibly TRBD1 or TRBD2 (5 bases each). Germline V gene sequence: CDR1 LGHDT, CDR2 YNNKEL (reference sequence). CDR3 size: 15 residues. V was trimmed by 0 bases and J by 3 bases, leaving 12 bases between them. CDR3 amino acids: CASSQEWDPYYEQYF. Written as DNA, the CDR3 is TGTGCCAGCAGCCAAGAATGGGACCCTTACTACGAGCAGTACTTC.

The chain uses TRBV19 and TRBJ1-1; 9 nucleotides match TRBD1. Trimming at V came to 7 bases and at J to 6 bases, leaving 9 bases not matched to a gene. The CDR3 covers 14 residues. CDR1 and CDR2 from the germline V gene are LNHDA and SQIVND (reference sequence). The CDR3 DNA reads TGTGCCAGTAAGCTTCACCGGACAGGGGCTGAAGCTTTCTTT. Translated: CASKLHRTGAEAFF.

V usage is TRBV6-2 or TRBV6-3 and J usage is TRBJ1-1, with D perhaps TRBD1 (5 bases). V was cut by 0 bases and J by 8 bases, with 10 bases left in between. CDR1 is MNHEY, CDR2 SVGEGT, per germline. The CDR3 consists of 13 residues. CDR3 region: CASSYSRAGEAFF. As DNA, the CDR3 is TGTGCCAGCAGTTACTCGAGGGCAGGGGAAGCTTTCTTT.

The chain combines TRBV6-5 with TRBJ1-3; D is perhaps TRBD1 (6 bases). The CDR3 is 15 residues long. Per germline, CDR1 MNHEY and CDR2 SVGAGI. V gave up 7 bases and J gave up 0 bases, with 13 bases separating them. The CDR3 DNA reads TGTGCCAGCACCGCGGACAGTTCCTCTGGAAACACCATATATTTT. Translated, it gives CASTADSSSGNTIYF.

The chain couples TRBV11-1 to TRBJ2-7; D gene ambiguous. From germline, CDR1 is SGHAT and CDR2 FQDESV (reference sequence). The CDR3 loop spans 12 amino acids. The germline V and J ends were trimmed by 5 bases and 4 bases, with 9 bases remaining between them. The CDR3 region is CASSPRSYEQYF. As DNA, the CDR3 is TGTGCCAGCAGCCCCCGAAGTTACGAGCAGTACTTC.

The V gene is TRBV3-1 (or the pseudogene TRBV3-2), the J gene TRBJ2-1; D is uncertain. Germline V gives CDR1 LGHDT, CDR2 YNNKEL (reference sequence). CDR3 length: 15 residues. Trimming took off 0 bases at V and 4 bases at J, with 10 bases between the two ends. The CDR3 reads CASSQERTLYNEQFF. The CDR3 nucleotides are TGTGCCAGCAGCCAAGAACGTACCCTTTACAATGAGCAGTTCTTC.

This sequence joins TRBV10-3 and TRBJ1-4; tentatively, D is TRBD1 (5 bases). V lost 0 bases to trimming and J lost 8 bases, with 13 bases between them. The CDR3 totals 15 residues. CDR1 and CDR2 (germline): ENHRY, SYGVKD. CDR3 in DNA: TGTGCCATCAGTGAGTCGGGGGGTTTGGACGAAAAACTGTTTTTT. This codes for CAISESGGLDEKLFF.

The chain is built from TRBV27 and TRBJ1-6; D is unresolved. This CDR3 is built from 15 residues. Germline assignment: CDR1 MNHEY and CDR2 SMNVEV (reference sequence). With 4 bases removed from V and 6 bases from J, the gap between germline ends came to 13 bases. CDR3 bases: TGTGCCAGCAGTTACCTCCCTAACTCTAATTCACCCCTCCACTTT. It translates to CASSYLPNSNSPLHF.

This sequence joins TRBV6-6 and TRBJ1-5; no clear D. V lost 5 bases and J 3 bases, leaving 17 bases between the germline ends. Per the germline V gene, CDR1 is MNHNY and CDR2 is SVGAGI (reference sequence). This CDR3 region has 16 residues. In DNA, the CDR3 is TGTGCCAGCAGTCCCAACGACGGGGTAGACAATCAGCCCCAGCATTTT. Amino acids: CASSPNDGVDNQPQHF.

The sample holds one count of this clone. V usage is TRBV11-2 and J usage is TRBJ2-1; the D is unclear. The CDR3 has 15 residues. Trimming cost V 9 bases and J 0 bases, with 15 bases left between them. Germline lookup yields CDR1 SGHAT and CDR2 FQNNGV. CDR3: CASSAVHGSYNEQFF. The CDR3, as DNA: TGTGCCAGTTCGGCGGTTCATGGCTCCTACAATGAGCAGTTCTTC.

The gene calls are TRBV6-5 and TRBJ1-5, with a tentative D call TRBD1 (5 bases). V lost 5 bases to trimming and J lost 8 bases, with 16 bases between them. The CDR3 loop spans 14 amino acids. Germline V CDR1 and CDR2: MNHEY, SVGAGI. In DNA, the CDR3 is TGTGCCAGCAGTCCCCGGGGGGGGGACGAGCCCCAGCATTTT. Amino acid sequence: CASSPRGGDEPQHF.

This sequence joins TRBV30 and TRBJ2-7; 7 bases fit TRBD1. The CDR3 covers 14 residues. Trimming took 6 bases from V and 2 from J; bases not matched to a gene: 10. CDR1 and CDR2 (germline): GTSNPN, SVGIG (reference sequence). The CDR3 DNA is TGTGCCTGTTCTGTGACAGGGACAACCTACGAGCAGTACTTC. Its protein product is CACSVTGTTYEQYF.

This clone was detected once. The genes are TRBV21-1 and TRBJ2-7; TRBD1 is taken as the D call from the table, unchecked against the DNA. TRBV21-1 is marked as a pseudogene. The CDR3 consists of 18 residues. The CDR3 loop reads CASSKHTRDRRFENEQYF. The CDR3 DNA reads TGTGCCAGCAGCAAACACACCCGCGACAGGCGTTTCGAGAACGAGCAGTACTTC.

CDR3 protein: CAISGEGQPQHF. For the CDR3, the DNA is TGTGCCATCTCCGGGGAAGGTCAGCCCCAGCATTTT. The chain couples TRBV10-3 to TRBJ1-5; D is unresolved. Germline V lookup: CDR1 ENHRY, CDR2 SYGVKD. The CDR3 contains 12 residues. Trimming pared 8 bases from V and 6 bases from J, leaving 11 bases between.

The chain carries TRBV24-1 and TRBJ1-1; D is uncertain. The CDR3 length is 13 residues. Germline V lookup: CDR1 KGHDR, CDR2 SFDVKD. The V and J ends lost 4 bases and 6 bases respectively, with 11 bases between them. CDR3 nucleotide sequence: TGTGCCACCAGTGACTCGTCACGGGCTGAAGCTTTCTTT. Translating gives CATSDSSRAEAFF.

A single count supports this clone. The rearrangement uses TRBV7-9 and TRBJ1-2, with 8 nucleotides matching TRBD1. Unmatched junction bases numbered 7, after V lost 1 base and J lost 6 bases. CDR1 is SEHNR, CDR2 FQNEAQ, per germline (reference sequence). The CDR3 runs to 15 residues. As DNA, the CDR3 is TGTGCCAGCAGCTTAGATCCAGGGGGCAGGAATGGCTACACCTTC. Its translation: CASSLDPGGRNGYTF.

The V call is TRBV6-5, the J call TRBJ2-3; D is unclear. Trimming took 2 bases from V and 6 from J, leaving 12 bases between them. The CDR3 has 14 residues. The germline V gene has CDR1 MNHEY and CDR2 SVGAGI. CDR3 DNA sequence: TGTGCCAGCAGTTACCAACGACCCCACGATACGCAGTATTTT. As protein: CASSYQRPHDTQYF.

The chain links TRBV6-1 to TRBJ2-7; D is ambiguous. The germline gives CDR1 MNHNS, CDR2 SASEGT. Deletions cut 0 bases from V and 5 bases from J, with 17 bases between. This CDR3 contains 16 residues. The CDR3 spells CASSEAVSLRGDEQYF. CDR3 nucleotide sequence: TGTGCCAGCAGTGAAGCGGTGAGTTTGAGAGGTGACGAGCAGTACTTC.

The rearrangement links TRBV14 to TRBJ2-5; no firm D call. The CDR3 covers 14 residues. Germline V lookup: CDR1 SGHDN, CDR2 FVKESK. Trimming pared 0 bases from V and 2 bases from J, leaving 7 bases between. The chain's CDR3 is CASSQEWRQETQYF. In DNA form, the CDR3 reads TGTGCCAGCAGCCAAGAGTGGCGGCAAGAGACCCAGTACTTC.

This clone was counted between two and nine times. The rearrangement links TRBV29-1 to TRBJ2-5, with 8 nucleotides matching TRBD1. This CDR3 comprises 17 residues. Looked up from germline, CDR1 is SQVTM and CDR2 is ANQGSEA. After removal of 4 bases from V and 2 bases from J, the junction contained 15 bases not matched to a gene. CDR3 in DNA: TGCAGCGTTGTAGATACAGGGGGGTATGCACTACAAGAGACCCAGTACTTC. It specifies CSVVDTGGYALQETQYF.

The chain carries TRBV3-1 (or the pseudogene TRBV3-2) and TRBJ1-6; D ambiguous. This CDR3 has 13 amino acids. The V end lost 1 base, the J end lost 14 bases, and 12 bases lay between the germline ends. Germline lookup yields CDR1 LGHDT and CDR2 YNNKEL (reference sequence). CDR3 sequence (DNA): TGTGCCAGCAGCCAAGGGGAGATCCCCACCCTCCACTTT. Amino acids: CASSQGEIPTLHF.

This clone was recorded only once. CDR3 nucleotides: TGCGCCAGCTGTCCCCTATCCCTCCGGGTGAGCACAGATACGCAGTATTTT. This encodes CASCPLSLRVSTDTQYF. The genes are TRBV5-1 and TRBJ2-3; D remains ambiguous. Trimming took off 7 bases at V and 0 bases at J, with 21 bases between the two ends. The germline CDR1 and CDR2 sequences are SGHRS and YFSETQ. The CDR3 totals 17 residues.

In DNA form, the CDR3 reads TGCGCCAGCAGCCCTTCAGGGGACCAAGAGACCCAGTACTTC. This translates into CASSPSGDQETQYF. The chain uses TRBV5-1 and TRBJ2-5; D possibly corresponds to TRBD1 (6 bases). CDR1 SGHRS and CDR2 YFSETQ come from the germline V gene. This CDR3 is 14 amino acids long. Trimming cost V 4 bases and J 0 bases, with 10 bases left between them.